This TCR beta chain is drawn from a study of T-cell memory formation after mild COVID-19. Per germline, CDR1 SNHLY and CDR2 FYNNEI. The CDR3 is 13 amino acids. Trimming removed 4 bases from V and 3 bases from J, with 10 bases in between. MiXCR, applied by TCRdb to the 5' RACE reads, yields one record per CDR3 protein. The table has tens of thousands of distinct CDR3 sequences, 25% to 35% seen once. About this clonotype: Its target is unknown.

Whole-study results and caveats: Among clones peaking at day 37 in the second wave, SARS-CoV-2 specificity remained unconfirmed.

Sequenced sample: PBMCs or a T cell subset sorted from them (not recorded which). The chain combines TRBV2 with TRBJ2-7; D uncertain. This clonotype was obtained from a man aged 18 to 35 who had mild COVID-19 (a few samples of this study predate the infection). Cell type and time point are not known. CDR3 bases: TGTGCCAGCAGTGTAGTCGTAGGCTACGAGCAGTACGTC. It yields the protein CASSVVVGYEQYV.